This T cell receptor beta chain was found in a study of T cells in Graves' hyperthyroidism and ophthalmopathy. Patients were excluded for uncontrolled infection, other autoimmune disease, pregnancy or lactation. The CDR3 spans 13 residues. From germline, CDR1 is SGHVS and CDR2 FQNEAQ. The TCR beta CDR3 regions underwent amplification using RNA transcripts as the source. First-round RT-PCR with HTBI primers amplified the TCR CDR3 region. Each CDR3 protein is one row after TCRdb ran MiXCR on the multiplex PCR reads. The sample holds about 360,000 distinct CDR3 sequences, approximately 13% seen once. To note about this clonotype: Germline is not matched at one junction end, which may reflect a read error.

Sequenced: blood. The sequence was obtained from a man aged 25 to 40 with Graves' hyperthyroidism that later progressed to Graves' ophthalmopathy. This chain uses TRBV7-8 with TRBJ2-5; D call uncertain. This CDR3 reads CASSLGPEETRYF. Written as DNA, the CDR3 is TGTGCCAGCAGCTTAGGACCTGAAGAGACCCGGTACTTC.